The clone carrying this TCR beta chain was found once. This sample is drawn from a study of blood T cell repertoires in COVID-19. The overall study: Italy, Spain and the United States were the sources of the convalescent and acute COVID-19 samples. PBMCs, B-cell-depleted T cells, or T cells provided the cDNA or gDNA that made up the material.

Trimming stripped 4 bases from V and 0 bases from J, with 19 bases between. Germline V lookup: CDR1 SGHAT, CDR2 FQNNGV. This CDR3 is built from 18 residues. Per the study methods: Using reference gene primer amplification, nucleated cell counts were estimated. Produced via immunoSEQ multiplex PCR; TCRdb's table is partial and in-frame only. V and J calls and clone size are those listed in that table; D and trimming were worked out from the DNA. The table includes hundreds of thousands of clones, 88% detected once. This receptor was identified in a woman aged 40-49 years with acute COVID-19. Material for sequencing was PBMCs or T cells enriched from blood (not recorded which). The chain uses TRBV11-2 and TRBJ1-3; D is possibly TRBD1 (6 bases). CDR3 in DNA: TGTGCCAGCAGCTGGGGGACACCGGATTCCTTCTCTGGAAACACCATATATTTT. Amino acids: CASSWGTPDSFSGNTIYF.